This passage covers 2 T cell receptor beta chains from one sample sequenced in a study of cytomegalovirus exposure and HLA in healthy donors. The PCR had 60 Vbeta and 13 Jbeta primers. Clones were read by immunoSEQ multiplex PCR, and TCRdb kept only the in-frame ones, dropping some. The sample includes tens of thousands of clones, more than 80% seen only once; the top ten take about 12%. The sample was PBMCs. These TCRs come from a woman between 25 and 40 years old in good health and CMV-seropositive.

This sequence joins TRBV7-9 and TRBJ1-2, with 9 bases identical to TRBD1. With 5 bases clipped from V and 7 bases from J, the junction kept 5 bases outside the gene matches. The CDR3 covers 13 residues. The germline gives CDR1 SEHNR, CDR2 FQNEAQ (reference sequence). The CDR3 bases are TGTGCCAGCAGCCTGGACAGGGGATTTGGCTACACCTTC. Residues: CASSLDRGFGYTF.

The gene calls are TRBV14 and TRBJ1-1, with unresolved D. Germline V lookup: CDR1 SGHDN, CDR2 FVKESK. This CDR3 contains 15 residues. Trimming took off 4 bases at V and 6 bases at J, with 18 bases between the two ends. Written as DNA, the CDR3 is TGTGCCAGCAGCCGAGGGAGGGTCGGGTTTGCTGAAGCTTTCTTT. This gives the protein CASSRGRVGFAEAFF.